These 21 T cell receptor beta chains were all obtained from the same sample, sequenced in a study of cytomegalovirus exposure and HLA in healthy donors. PCR was performed using 60 Vbeta and 13 Jbeta primers. Using immunoSEQ multiplex PCR, the repertoire was profiled, and TCRdb retains in-frame clones only, with some absent. The sample spans 130,000 or so clones; the ten largest clones claim under 2%. Sequenced material: PBMCs. These receptors all come from a woman between 40 and 55 years old in good health and CMV-seropositive.

The chain carries TRBV29-1 and TRBJ2-7; D might be TRBD2 (7 bases). Trimming removed 7 bases at V and 3 bases at J, with 19 bases between. CDR1 SQVTM and CDR2 ANQGSEA come from the germline V gene. The CDR3 is made up of 14 amino acids. The CDR3 DNA sequence: TGCAGCGCCTCGGGGGGAGGGGGGAGCTACGAGCAGTACTTC. Its protein is CSASGGGGSYEQYF.

This chain links TRBV29-1 with TRBJ1-1; TRBD1 matches 7 bases. V was clipped by 7 bases and J by 0 bases; unmatched bases: 8. The CDR3 contains 14 residues. Germline CDR1 SQVTM, CDR2 ANQGSEA. CDR3 amino acids: CSAPTGPVNTEAFF. DNA for the CDR3: TGCAGCGCCCCGACAGGGCCTGTGAACACTGAAGCTTTCTTT.

The genes are TRBV30 and TRBJ2-7; possible D gene TRBD2, 6 bases. This CDR3 has 12 residues. V lost 6 bases, J lost 2 bases, and 11 bases lay in between. Germline CDR1 GTSNPN, CDR2 SVGIG (reference sequence). CDR3 loop: CACRDSPYEQYF. CDR3 in DNA: TGTGCCTGCCGGGACTCACCCTACGAGCAGTACTTC.

As DNA, the CDR3 is TGTGCCAGCGCTAGCGGGAGTTCAGATACGCAGTATTTT. It codes for CASASGSSDTQYF. The chain employs TRBV2 and TRBJ2-3; 10 nucleotides match TRBD2. CDR1 is SNHLY and CDR2 is FYNNEI in the germline V gene. Losses at the gene ends were 8 bases for V and 4 bases for J; bases not matched to a gene: 3. The CDR3 has 13 residues.

This rearrangement joins TRBV6-1 to TRBJ1-5, with a tentative D call TRBD1 (5 bases). Germline values: CDR1 MNHNS, CDR2 SASEGT. V was clipped by 4 bases and J by 0 bases, with 19 bases between them. The CDR3 is 18 residues long. CDR3 loop: CASSGKFKTDYSNQPQHF. The CDR3 DNA reads TGTGCCAGCAGTGGCAAATTTAAGACAGATTATAGCAATCAGCCCCAGCATTTT.

The chain links TRBV6-5 to TRBJ1-2; 7 bases align to TRBD1. The CDR3 runs to 13 residues. Trimming at V came to 5 bases and at J to 3 bases, leaving 3 bases not matched to a gene. Germline lookup yields CDR1 MNHEY and CDR2 SVGAGI. The CDR3 DNA sequence: TGTGCCAGCAGTACAGGGGTATACTATGGCTACACCTTC. This sequence encodes CASSTGVYYGYTF.

The chain joins TRBV7-2 to TRBJ1-5; D might be TRBD1 (5 bases). V dropped 5 bases and J dropped 2 bases, with 10 bases sitting between them. This CDR3 has 14 residues. The germline CDR1 and CDR2 sequences are SGHTA and FQGNSA. The CDR3 DNA reads TGTGCCAGCAGCCGGACGGGGGGCAATCAGCCCCAGCATTTT. Amino acids: CASSRTGGNQPQHF.

The chain couples TRBV7-6 to TRBJ2-7, with 10 bases aligning to TRBD2. The CDR3 loop spans 14 amino acids. J gave up 3 bases and V 6 bases, and 5 bases lay outside the gene matches. Per the germline V gene, CDR1 is SGHVS and CDR2 is FNYEAQ. The CDR3 reads CASSLQREGYEQYF. DNA of the CDR3: TGTGCCAGCAGTCTCCAGCGGGAGGGCTACGAGCAGTACTTC.

The chain uses TRBV7-3 and TRBJ2-1; D perhaps matches TRBD2 (6 bases). The CDR3 consists of 15 residues. The germline gives CDR1 SGHTA, CDR2 FQGTGA. V lost 5 bases and J lost 3, with 14 bases in between. This CDR3 reads CASSPGAGIYNEQFF. CDR3 sequence (DNA): TGTGCCAGCAGCCCCGGGGCGGGAATCTACAATGAGCAGTTCTTC.

In DNA form, the CDR3 reads TGTGCCAGCAGTTTAAGCTCGGGGGAGGGAAACACCATATATTTT. Its protein is CASSLSSGEGNTIYF. The chain combines TRBV27 with TRBJ1-3; tentative D call: TRBD1 (5 bases). This CDR3 has 15 amino acids. V shed 2 bases and J shed 4 bases, with 12 bases lying between them. In germline, CDR1 is MNHEY, CDR2 SMNVEV (reference sequence).

The chain uses TRBV6-1 and TRBJ1-6; D perhaps matches TRBD1 (5 bases). Per the germline V gene, CDR1 is MNHNS and CDR2 is SASEGT. This CDR3 comprises 13 residues. Deletions cut 4 bases from V and 9 bases from J, with 10 bases between. The CDR3 bases are TGTGCCAGCAGTGGAGGGGAGGGTTCACCCCTCCACTTT. It yields the protein CASSGGEGSPLHF.

This rearrangement joins TRBV5-6 to TRBJ2-1; 7 bases map to TRBD1. The CDR3 is 15 amino acids. The junction had 5 bases not matched to a gene; V was cut back by 1 base and J by 4 bases. Germline V gene data show CDR1 as SGHDT and CDR2 as YYEEEE. The DNA for the CDR3 is TGTGCCAGCAGCTTGTTGGGACAGATTTACAATGAGCAGTTCTTC. This translates into CASSLLGQIYNEQFF.

The rearrangement uses TRBV28 and TRBJ2-3; perhaps TRBD2 as D (5 bases). CDR3 length: 15 amino acids. Trimming pared 3 bases from V and 3 bases from J, leaving 13 bases between. Looked up from germline, CDR1 is MDHEN and CDR2 is SYDVKM. CDR3 sequence (DNA): TGTGCCAGCAGTTTCCAGCAGCGAGGGACAGATACGCAGTATTTT. Its protein is CASSFQQRGTDTQYF.

The J gene is TRBJ2-7, the V gene TRBV5-4, with 13 bases fitting TRBD2. The CDR3 sequence is 15 residues long. Germline CDR1 and CDR2: SGHNT and YYREEE (reference sequence). The J segment lost 5 bases and the V segment lost 0 bases, leaving 2 bases of the junction unmatched. CDR3 sequence reads: CASSLGTSGSNEQYF. The CDR3 DNA reads as TGTGCCAGCAGCTTGGGGACTAGCGGGAGTAACGAGCAGTACTTC.

The chain links TRBV30 to TRBJ1-4; TRBD1 matches at 8 bases. The CDR3 extends over 13 amino acids. After removal of 8 bases from V and 7 bases from J, the junction contained 9 bases not matched to a gene. The germline CDR1 and CDR2 sequences are GTSNPN and SVGIG (reference sequence). The CDR3 DNA reads TGTGCCGTCCGGACAGGGTACGGTGAAAAACTGTTTTTT. Protein: CAVRTGYGEKLFF.

V and J are TRBV19 and TRBJ2-3, with 13 nucleotides matching TRBD2. With 3 bases clipped from V and 4 bases from J, the junction kept 7 bases outside the gene matches. This CDR3 region has 17 residues. Germline values: CDR1 LNHDA, CDR2 SQIVND (reference sequence). CDR3: CASSISRTSGSPDTQYF. The CDR3 DNA follows: TGTGCCAGTAGTATTTCGCGGACTAGCGGGAGCCCAGATACGCAGTATTTT. Full variable domain (outside the CDR3, taken from reference TRBV19 and TRBJ2-3): DGGITQSPKYLFRKEGQNVTLSCEQNLNHDAMYWYRQDPGQGLRLIYYSQIVNDFQKGDIAEGYSVSREKKESFPLTVTSAQKNPTAFYLCASSISRTSGSPDTQYFGPGTRLTVL.

The chain couples TRBV25-1 to TRBJ2-6, with TRBD1 as a possible D gene (5 bases). Trimming took off 5 bases at V and 2 bases at J, with 10 bases between the two ends. Germline V CDR1 and CDR2: MGHDK, SYGVNS. This CDR3 is 15 amino acids long. In DNA, the CDR3 is TGTGCCAGCAGTAGGGGAAGGGCTGGGGCCAACGTCCTGACTTTC. Protein: CASSRGRAGANVLTF.

The chain uses TRBV5-1 and TRBJ2-7, with D possibly matching TRBD2 (6 bases). Germline CDR1 and CDR2: SGHRS and YFSETQ. V dropped 3 bases and J dropped 0 bases, with 16 bases sitting between them. This CDR3 is built from 16 residues. DNA for the CDR3: TGCGCCAGCAGCTCGCTCAGGAGGGGTCTCTCCTACGAGCAGTACTTC. Translated, it gives CASSSLRRGLSYEQYF.

This chain links TRBV30 with TRBJ2-7; 7 bases align to TRBD2. The CDR3 contains 14 residues. Germline V CDR1 and CDR2: GTSNPN, SVGIG (reference sequence). With 1 base clipped from V and 0 bases from J, the junction kept 3 bases outside the gene matches. The CDR3 region has the DNA TGTGCCTGGAGTGGGGGCGGGAGCTCCTACGAGCAGTACTTC. Translated: CAWSGGGSSYEQYF.

The chain employs TRBV2 and TRBJ2-7; a possible D gene is TRBD1 (6 bases). The CDR3 has 13 residues. Germline CDR1 reads SNHLY; CDR2 reads FYNNEI. Trimming shortened V by 6 bases and J by 2 bases, and 11 bases separated the two germline ends. The CDR3: CASRRDRTYEQYF. CDR3 nucleotides: TGTGCCAGCAGGAGAGACAGGACCTACGAGCAGTACTTC.

The chain uses TRBV7-9 and TRBJ1-5; D unclear. CDR1 and CDR2 from the germline V gene are SEHNR and FQNEAQ (reference sequence). The CDR3 runs 12 residues. V dropped 5 bases and J dropped 7 bases, with 9 bases sitting between them. Here the CDR3 reads CASSPLRQPQHF. The CDR3, as DNA: TGTGCCAGCAGCCCATTACGGCAGCCCCAGCATTTT.